This T cell receptor (beta chain) was obtained from a study of blood T cell repertoires in COVID-19. Some clones are missing from TCRdb's copy, which holds only in-frame ones; the method was immunoSEQ multiplex PCR. The profile shows about 270,000 clones, 88% of them singletons. Germline V gives CDR1 MDHEN, CDR2 SYDVKM. V was pared by 0 bases and J by 5 bases, with 10 bases of the junction left unmatched. The CDR3 totals 17 residues. Recruits, aged about 18 to 95 years, lived in 24 US areas. This TCR came from a woman in her thirties who had recovered from COVID-19. The gene calls are TRBV28 and TRBJ1-2; 9 nucleotides line up with TRBD1. The sample was PBMCs or T cells enriched from blood (not recorded which). Written as DNA, the CDR3 is TGTGCCAGCAGTTTATGGGGACAGGGCCGCCAATTTTATGGCTACACCTTC. Amino acid sequence: CASSLWGQGRQFYGYTF.